This TCR beta chain was retrieved from a study of T cells of healthy individuals (dated by TCRdb to 2016 to 2019). This clonotype was seen a few times. Its binding antigen is unknown. No base qualities exist here, and no much larger clone lies one base off it. Measured from the cysteine to the phenylalanine, the CDR3 is 13 residues long. The DNA shown is the 39-base CDR3, in frame from base 1. Trimming costs V 8 bases and J 3 bases, and their ends lie 12 bases apart. The library came from 5' RACE. Instrument on record: Illumina MiSeq. TCRdb trimmed public reads at Q25 via fastp, called clones via MiXCR and kept in-frame beta chains. Records with the same CDR3 protein are collapsed into one entry carrying the most frequent genes and DNA. This sample gives around 79,000 distinct CDR3 sequences in total; about 5% of them show up just once. 7% to 9% of the sample belongs to the ten largest clones.

The TCR originated in a female donor in good health. The chain was built from TRBV12-3 or TRBV12-4 and TRBJ2-3, and the D gene may be TRBD1, 5 bases matching. CDR3 protein: CASGAQNTDTQYF. At the DNA level, the sequence is TGTGCCAGCGGGGCACAAAATACAGATACGCAGTATTTT.